This section outlines one T cell receptor beta chain sequence together with its context. Its specificity is not known. Other DNA sequences of this sample code for an identical CDR3. The entry originates in a study of CD8 T cells in acute hepatitis C reinfection. Study-wide points: Few CDR3s matched those for other epitopes.

Produced via immunoSEQ multiplex PCR; TCRdb's table is partial and in-frame only. In the table there are around 34,000 clones, about 86% of which are singletons. The germline V gene has CDR1 SGHNT and CDR2 YYREEE (reference sequence). Deletions cut 2 bases from V and 1 base from J, with 10 bases between. The CDR3 runs 14 residues. Time point: naive CD8 control sorted from an acute-time-point sample. Acute primary HCV infection: positive HCV RNA or antibody test after negative test within 24 weeks. Cells were stained for CD3, CD8 and CD45RO, excluding dead cells. The sequencing input was naive CD8+ T cells from PBMCs. This clonotype was sampled from a man aged 30 to 39 with chronic hepatitis C. V gene TRBV5-4 combines with J gene TRBJ2-7, with TRBD1 as a possible D gene (6 bases). The CDR3 nucleotides are TGTGCCAGCAGCTTTGGTCAGGGGTCCTACGAGCAGTACTTC. Translating gives CASSFGQGSYEQYF.